This T cell receptor (beta chain) stems from a study of blood T cell repertoires in COVID-19. Study-level background: The United States, Italy and Spain were the sources of the acute and convalescent COVID-19 samples. PBMCs, B-cell-depleted T cells, or T cells were the source of the cDNA or gDNA that made up the material.

Participants came from about two dozen US areas, aged about 18 to 89 years. Authors' analysis steps: Scientists estimated how many nucleated cells there were by amplifying reference gene primers. The assay was immunoSEQ multiplex PCR, and TCRdb's table has in-frame clones only and misses some. V, J and clone size derive from that table, while D and trimming were established from the DNA sequence. The sample holds 150,000 or so clones, roughly 90% seen once. The receptor comes from a human donor with acute COVID-19. The donor label of this sample is uncertain. The sequencing input was PBMCs or T cells enriched from blood (not recorded which).

In DNA form, the CDR3 reads TGTGCCAGCAGCTTAGTAGGGGCCCGCTATGGCTACACCTTC. Protein product: CASSLVGARYGYTF. The chain joins TRBV7-2 to TRBJ1-2; weak D call: TRBD1 (5 bases). Germline V gives CDR1 SGHTA, CDR2 FQGNSA. The V and J ends lost 1 base and 4 bases respectively, with 10 bases between them. CDR3 length equals 14 residues.